A selection of T cell receptor beta chains follows, all from one sample in a study of resident and recirculating memory T cells in vitiligo. The method was immunoSEQ multiplex PCR; TCRdb's version includes in-frame clones alone and lacks a portion of them. The table shows 70,000 to 85,000 clones, with 80% to 95% occurring only once. The sample was blood. These receptors originate from a male donor with vitiligo. The CDR3 runs from the conserved cysteine through the conserved F or W. Each record gives: D gene, V gene, clone size, J gene, CDR3 protein, CDR3 DNA. The D gene is left open where the match is weak. Clone size, where shown, is once, few, many, or a class for clones that have expanded.

D: -
V: TRBV29-1
size: -
J: TRBJ1-2
CDR3: CSVDTGSGYTF
DNA: TGCAGCGTTGATACAGGGTCTGGCTACACCTTC

D: -
V: TRBV5-1
size: -
J: TRBJ1-3
CDR3: CASSPPGSSGNTIYF
DNA: TGTGCCAGCAGCCCCCCGGGGAGCTCTGGAAACACCATATATTTT

D: -
V: TRBV5-5
size: -
J: TRBJ1-5
CDR3: CASSLVQHSNQPQHF
DNA: TGTGCCAGCAGCTTGGTACAGCATAGCAATCAGCCCCAGCATTTT

D: TRBD1
V: TRBV27
size: -
J: TRBJ1-2
CDR3: CASSLYPDRAEGYTF
DNA: TGTGCCAGCAGTTTATACCCGGACAGGGCCGAGGGCTACACCTTC

D: -
V: TRBV19
size: -
J: TRBJ1-2
CDR3: CASSSRATLYGYTF
DNA: TGTGCCAGTAGCTCCAGGGCGACCTTGTATGGCTACACCTTC

D: TRBD1
V: TRBV4-3
size: -
J: TRBJ1-4
CDR3: CASSQVGRGREKLFF
DNA: TGCGCCAGCAGCCAAGTCGGCAGGGGGCGGGAAAAACTGTTTTTT

D: -
V: TRBV6-6
size: -
J: TRBJ1-5
CDR3: CASRSYNQPQHF
DNA: TGTGCCAGCAGGTCCTATAATCAGCCCCAGCATTTT

D: TRBD1
V: TRBV28
size: -
J: TRBJ1-6
CDR3: CASTPGGVSPLHF
DNA: TGTGCCAGCACTCCAGGGGGCGTGTCACCCCTCCACTTT

D: TRBD1
V: TRBV28
size: -
J: TRBJ2-3
CDR3: CASRGQGNTDTQYF
DNA: TGTGCCAGCAGAGGACAGGGCAACACAGATACGCAGTATTTT

D: -
V: TRBV4-3
size: -
J: TRBJ2-5
CDR3: CASSQDYVTTQETQYF
DNA: TGCGCCAGCAGCCAAGACTACGTTACTACCCAAGAGACCCAGTACTTC

D: -
V: TRBV28
size: -
J: TRBJ1-2
CDR3: CASSPPGRSLAYGYTF
DNA: TGTGCCAGCAGTCCGCCGGGGAGGAGCCTTGCCTATGGCTACACCTTC

D: -
V: TRBV4-2
size: -
J: TRBJ1-3
CDR3: CASSQDRYSGNTIYF
DNA: TGTGCCAGCAGCCAAGACAGGTACTCTGGAAACACCATATATTTT

D: TRBD2
V: TRBV7-2
size: -
J: TRBJ2-7
CDR3: CASSSLSGGPPYEQYF
DNA: TGTGCCAGCAGCAGCCTAAGCGGGGGACCCCCCTACGAGCAGTACTTC

D: -
V: TRBV6-1
size: -
J: TRBJ1-5
CDR3: CASSAESDQPQHF
DNA: TGTGCCAGCAGTGCAGAATCTGATCAGCCCCAGCATTTT

D: -
V: TRBV6-5
size: -
J: TRBJ1-5
CDR3: CASSKGLHQPQHF
DNA: TGTGCCAGCAGTAAGGGACTCCATCAGCCCCAGCATTTT

D: -
V: TRBV7-6
size: -
J: TRBJ2-7
CDR3: CASSFSQEAYEQYF
DNA: TGTGCCAGCAGCTTTTCACAGGAAGCCTACGAGCAGTACTTC

D: -
V: TRBV6-5
size: -
J: TRBJ1-4
CDR3: CASSYRGRANEKLFF
DNA: TGTGCCAGCAGTTACCGCGGGCGGGCTAATGAAAAACTGTTTTTT

D: TRBD1
V: TRBV5-6
size: once
J: TRBJ2-6
CDR3: CASSLVVGQGARGANVLTF
DNA: TGTGCCAGCAGCTTGGTCGTTGGACAGGGGGCGCGAGGGGCCAACGTCCTGACTTTC

D: TRBD1
V: TRBV6-1
size: -
J: TRBJ1-1
CDR3: CASSERGDSLQAFF
DNA: TGTGCCAGCAGTGAACGTGGGGACAGTCTCCAAGCTTTCTTT

D: TRBD1
V: TRBV6-1
size: -
J: TRBJ1-5
CDR3: CASSATGTGLIVDQPQHF
DNA: TGTGCCAGCAGTGCCACCGGGACAGGGTTGATCGTGGATCAGCCCCAGCATTTT

D: TRBD1
V: TRBV6-5
size: -
J: TRBJ1-5
CDR3: CASSRQGGQPQHF
DNA: TGTGCCAGCAGCAGACAGGGGGGTCAGCCCCAGCATTTT

D: -
V: TRBV9
size: -
J: TRBJ2-7
CDR3: CASSVDTRSYEQYF
DNA: TGTGCCAGCAGCGTAGATACACGATCCTACGAGCAGTACTTC

D: -
V: TRBV7-3
size: -
J: TRBJ1-2
CDR3: CASSLRAGTDYGYTF
DNA: TGTGCCAGCAGCTTACGGGCGGGTACAGACTATGGCTACACCTTC

D: -
V: TRBV5-1
size: -
J: TRBJ2-5
CDR3: CASSLGLPGETQYF
DNA: TGCGCCAGCAGCTTGGGTCTTCCCGGTGAGACCCAGTACTTC

D: -
V: TRBV28
size: -
J: TRBJ1-5
CDR3: CASSYTLVGNQPQHF
DNA: TGTGCCAGCAGTTATACCCTAGTGGGCAATCAGCCCCAGCATTTT

D: TRBD1
V: TRBV7-3
size: -
J: TRBJ1-2
CDR3: CASSLGDRPNYGYTF
DNA: TGTGCCAGCAGCTTGGGGGACAGACCTAACTATGGCTACACCTTC

D: -
V: TRBV9
size: -
J: TRBJ2-1
CDR3: CASSANYNEQFF
DNA: TGTGCCAGCAGCGCCAACTACAATGAGCAGTTCTTC

D: TRBD1
V: TRBV5-6
size: -
J: TRBJ2-7
CDR3: CASSWFGTAYEQYF
DNA: TGTGCCAGCAGCTGGTTCGGGACAGCCTACGAGCAGTACTTC

D: -
V: TRBV15
size: -
J: TRBJ2-3
CDR3: CATSPGLPDTQYF
DNA: TGTGCCACCAGCCCCGGACTCCCAGATACGCAGTATTTT

D: -
V: TRBV4-3
size: -
J: TRBJ1-3
CDR3: CASSQVRGYSGNTIYF
DNA: TGCGCCAGCAGCCAAGTAAGGGGCTACTCTGGAAACACCATATATTTT

D: TRBD2
V: TRBV19
size: -
J: TRBJ2-7
CDR3: CASSPGLAGYYEQYF
DNA: TGTGCCAGTAGCCCAGGACTAGCGGGATATTACGAGCAGTACTTC

D: TRBD1
V: TRBV29-1
size: -
J: TRBJ2-5
CDR3: CSVYEDRGQFQETQYF
DNA: TGCAGCGTTTATGAGGACAGGGGGCAATTCCAAGAGACCCAGTACTTC

D: TRBD1
V: TRBV10-3
size: once
J: TRBJ1-1
CDR3: CAISRGQEGAEAFF
DNA: TGTGCCATCAGCCGAGGACAGGAGGGGGCTGAAGCTTTCTTT

D: -
V: TRBV11-2
size: -
J: TRBJ2-5
CDR3: CASSFWGVETQYF
DNA: TGTGCCAGCAGCTTTTGGGGGGTAGAGACCCAGTACTTC

D: -
V: TRBV4-3
size: -
J: TRBJ2-3
CDR3: CASSQDLVDTQYF
DNA: TGCGCCAGCAGCCAAGATTTAGTAGATACGCAGTATTTT

D: TRBD1
V: TRBV7-2
size: -
J: TRBJ2-1
CDR3: CASSSSRTGGMNEQFF
DNA: TGTGCCAGCAGCTCAAGCCGGACAGGGGGTATGAATGAGCAGTTCTTC

D: -
V: TRBV6-5
size: -
J: TRBJ1-1
CDR3: CASSSVTGRNTEAFF
DNA: TGTGCCAGCAGTTCGGTCACAGGGAGGAACACTGAAGCTTTCTTT

D: -
V: TRBV21-1
size: -
J: TRBJ1-4
CDR3: CASKTGQDDEKLFF
DNA: TGTGCCAGCAAGACGGGACAGGACGATGAAAAACTGTTTTTT

D: -
V: TRBV5-1
size: -
J: TRBJ1-2
CDR3: CASSLDPRVAEYGYTF
DNA: TGCGCCAGCAGCTTGGACCCCAGGGTTGCGGAATATGGCTACACCTTC

D: -
V: TRBV25-1
size: -
J: TRBJ2-1
CDR3: CASSGGEQFF
DNA: TGTGCCAGCAGTGGCGGGGAGCAGTTCTTC

D: TRBD1
V: TRBV7-9
size: -
J: TRBJ1-6
CDR3: CASSLMGQGISPLHF
DNA: TGTGCCAGCAGCTTGATGGGACAGGGGATATCACCCCTCCACTTT

D: TRBD2
V: TRBV11-2
size: -
J: TRBJ2-5
CDR3: CASSLGGGHRRAQYF
DNA: TGTGCCAGCAGCTTAGGCGGGGGGCACCGCAGGGCCCAGTACTTC

D: -
V: TRBV28
size: -
J: TRBJ1-4
CDR3: CASRLNEKLFF
DNA: TGTGCCAGCAGACTTAATGAAAAACTGTTTTTT